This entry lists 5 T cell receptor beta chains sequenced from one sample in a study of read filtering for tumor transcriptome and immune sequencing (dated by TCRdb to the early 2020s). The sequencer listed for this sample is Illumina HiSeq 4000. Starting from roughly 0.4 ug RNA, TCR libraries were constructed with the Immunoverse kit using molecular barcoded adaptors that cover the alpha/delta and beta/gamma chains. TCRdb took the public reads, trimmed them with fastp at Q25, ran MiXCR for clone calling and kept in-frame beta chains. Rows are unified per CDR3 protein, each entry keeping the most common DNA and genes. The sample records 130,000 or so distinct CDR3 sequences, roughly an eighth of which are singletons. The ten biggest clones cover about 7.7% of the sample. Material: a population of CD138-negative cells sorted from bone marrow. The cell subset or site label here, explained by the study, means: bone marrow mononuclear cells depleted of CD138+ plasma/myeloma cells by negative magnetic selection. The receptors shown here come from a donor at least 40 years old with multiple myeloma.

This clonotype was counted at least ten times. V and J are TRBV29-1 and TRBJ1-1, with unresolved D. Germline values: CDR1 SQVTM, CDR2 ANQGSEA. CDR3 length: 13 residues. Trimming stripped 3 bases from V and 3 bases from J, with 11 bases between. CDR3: CSVEPDGYTEAFF. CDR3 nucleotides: TGCAGCGTTGAGCCGGACGGATACACTGAAGCTTTCTTT.

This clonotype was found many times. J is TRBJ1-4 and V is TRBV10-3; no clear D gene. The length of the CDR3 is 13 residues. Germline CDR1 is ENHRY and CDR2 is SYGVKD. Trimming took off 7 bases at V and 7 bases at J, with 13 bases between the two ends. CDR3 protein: CAIKDLDGEKLFF. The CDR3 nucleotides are TGTGCCATCAAAGACCTGGATGGTGAAAAACTGTTTTTT.

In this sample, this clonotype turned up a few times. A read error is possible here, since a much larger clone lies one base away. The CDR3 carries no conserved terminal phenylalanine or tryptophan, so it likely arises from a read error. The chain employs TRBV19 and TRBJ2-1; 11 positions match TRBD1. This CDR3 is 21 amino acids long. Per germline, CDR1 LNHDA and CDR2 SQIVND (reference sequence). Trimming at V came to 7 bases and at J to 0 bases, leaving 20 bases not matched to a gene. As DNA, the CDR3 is TGTGCCAGTACCAGATGGGGACAGGGGGGGGGAGCGGGGGACTCCTACAATGAGCAGTTCCTC. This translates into CASTRWGQGGGAGDSYNEQFL.

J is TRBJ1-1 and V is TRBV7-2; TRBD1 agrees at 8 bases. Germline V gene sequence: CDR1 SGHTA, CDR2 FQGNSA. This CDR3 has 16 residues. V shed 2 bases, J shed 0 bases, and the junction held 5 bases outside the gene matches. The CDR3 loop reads CASSLNHRGMNTEAFF. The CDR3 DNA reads TGTGCCAGCAGCTTAAACCACAGGGGGATGAACACTGAAGCTTTCTTT.

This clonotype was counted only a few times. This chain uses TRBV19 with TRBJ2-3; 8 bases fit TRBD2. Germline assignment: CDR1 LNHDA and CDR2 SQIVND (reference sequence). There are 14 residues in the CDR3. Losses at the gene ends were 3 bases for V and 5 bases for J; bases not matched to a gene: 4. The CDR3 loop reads CASSMGLVGDTQYF. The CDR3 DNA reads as TGTGCCAGTAGTATGGGACTAGTAGGAGATACGCAGTATTTT.